The text below deals with one T cell receptor (beta chain). Its antigen is still unknown. One end of the junction fails to match germline, which may point to a read error. The source of the sample is a study of CD8+ T cells in alopecia areata. The CDR3 loop spans 15 amino acids. Germline CDR1 SSHAT, CDR2 FNYEAQ (reference sequence). RNA extraction and reverse transcription yielded cDNA as sequencing template. Here immunoSEQ multiplex PCR was the method, and the copy in TCRdb shows in-frame clones only, minus some. The table records a few hundred thousand clones, under 80% of them present only once. Study results and caveats: Patients showed less clear TCR sequence sharing than mice, possibly partly because of HLA diversity.

The clonotype comes from a human donor with alopecia areata. The V and J genes are TRBV7-7 and TRBJ2-1, with D perhaps TRBD2 (5 bases). Source: CD4+ T cells sorted from blood, taken at week 0. The CDR3 here is CASSSDWSSYNEQFF. The CDR3 DNA follows: TGTGCTAGCAGCTCGGACTGGAGCTCCTACAATGAGCAGTTCTTC.